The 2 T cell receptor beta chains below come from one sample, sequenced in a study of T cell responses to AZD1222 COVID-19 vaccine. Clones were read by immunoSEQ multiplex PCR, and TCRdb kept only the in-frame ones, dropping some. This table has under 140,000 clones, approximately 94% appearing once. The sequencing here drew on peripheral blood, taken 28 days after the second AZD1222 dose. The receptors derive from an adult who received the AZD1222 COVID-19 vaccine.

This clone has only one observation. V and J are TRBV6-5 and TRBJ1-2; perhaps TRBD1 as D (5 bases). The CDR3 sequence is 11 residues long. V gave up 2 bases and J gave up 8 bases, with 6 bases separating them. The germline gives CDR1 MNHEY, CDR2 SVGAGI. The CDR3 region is CASSYRDGYTF. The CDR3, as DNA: TGTGCCAGCAGTTACAGGGACGGCTACACCTTC.

The DNA for the CDR3 is TGTGCCAGCAGCGCCCGGGACAGGGGGTCTGAAGCTTTCTTT. It is translated as CASSARDRGSEAFF. The rearrangement uses TRBV3-1 (or the pseudogene TRBV3-2) and TRBJ1-1, with 11 bases lining up with TRBD1. From germline, CDR1 is LGHDT and CDR2 YNNKEL (reference sequence). This CDR3 is built from 14 residues. V lost 5 bases, J lost 6 bases, and 5 bases stayed unmatched.